These 7 T cell receptor beta chains originate from one sample sequenced in a study of blood T cell repertoires in COVID-19. Assay used: immunoSEQ multiplex PCR; TCRdb lists only in-frame clones, some missing. This table holds about 78,000 clones, roughly nine tenths found once. Sequencing input: peripheral blood. The source of these receptors is a man aged 50 or older with active or convalescent COVID-19.

The genes are TRBV19 and TRBJ1-2; 12 bases align to TRBD1. Trimming at V came to 9 bases and at J to 7 bases, leaving 12 bases not matched to a gene. The length of the CDR3 is 15 residues. Germline values: CDR1 LNHDA, CDR2 SQIVND (reference sequence). Here the CDR3 reads CASRLGQGARGGYTF. CDR3 nucleotides: TGTGCCAGCCGACTGGGACAGGGGGCGCGAGGTGGCTACACCTTC.

In its sample, this clone was seen a few times. The chain recombines TRBV5-6 with TRBJ2-7; TRBD1 agrees at 10 bases. Trimming removed 5 bases from V and 0 bases from J; junction bases left unmatched: 5. The CDR3 spans 15 residues. Germline lookup yields CDR1 SGHDT and CDR2 YYEEEE. Written as DNA, the CDR3 is TGTGCCAGCAGGAGGGGACAGGGGCTCTCCTACGAGCAGTACTTC. Translation gives CASRRGQGLSYEQYF.

This chain connects TRBV4-3 to TRBJ1-1; 8 positions match TRBD1. Germline loops: CDR1 LGHNA, CDR2 YSLEER. The CDR3 loop spans 15 amino acids. Losses at the gene ends were 3 bases for V and 4 bases for J; bases not matched to a gene: 7. The DNA for the CDR3 is TGCGCCAGCAGCCAGGGGGGAGACAGGGGCACTGAAGCTTTCTTT. This sequence encodes CASSQGGDRGTEAFF.

For this clone: At one of its ends the junction is not consistent with the germline gene, which may arise from a read error. DNA of the CDR3: TGTGCCAGCAGCTTGGCTAAAGCGGGACAGGGGCTGAAACTAGAGTTC. Translating gives CASSLAKAGQGLKLEF. The chain couples TRBV11-2 to TRBJ1-2, with 10 bases identical to TRBD1. Germline CDR1 is SGHAT and CDR2 is FQNNGV. CDR3 length: 16 residues.

V is TRBV6-1 and J is TRBJ1-4; 10 nucleotides agree with TRBD1. The CDR3 runs 17 residues. The trim removed 3 bases at V and 0 bases at J, leaving 4 bases unmatched. Per germline, CDR1 MNHNS and CDR2 SASEGT. The CDR3 sequence is CASSDGTGVATNEKLFF. CDR3 DNA sequence: TGTGCCAGCAGTGACGGGACAGGGGTAGCAACTAATGAAAAACTGTTTTTT.

J is TRBJ1-5 and V is TRBV7-6, with unresolved D. Germline V gene data show CDR1 as SGHVS and CDR2 as FNYEAQ. The CDR3 consists of 15 residues. The V gene lost 5 bases and the J gene lost 5 bases, with 16 bases spanning the gap. In DNA, the CDR3 is TGTGCCAGCAGCCCAGAGGGCAGATCCCATCAGCCCCAGCATTTT. Translating it yields CASSPEGRSHQPQHF.

This clone has a handful of counts. The gene calls are TRBV2 and TRBJ1-4; D not certain. The ends were cut back, 6 bases at V and 6 bases at J, with 5 bases in the middle. There are 11 residues in the CDR3. The germline CDR1 and CDR2 sequences are SNHLY and FYNNEI. Written as DNA, the CDR3 is TGTGCCAGCAGGCGATATGAAAAACTGTTTTTT. It specifies CASRRYEKLFF.